The rows below give T cell receptor beta chains drawn from one sample of a study of blood T cell repertoires in COVID-19. Only in-frame clones appear in the TCRdb table, and some are missing; sequencing was by immunoSEQ multiplex PCR. The data contain 120,000 or so clones, about three quarters of them singletons. Material: peripheral blood. These receptors were collected from a woman aged 70-85 years with acute or convalescent COVID-19. Both conserved end residues are part of each CDR3. Each record gives: J gene, CDR3 length, V gene, clone size, D gene, CDR3 protein, CDR3 DNA. D genes are given only for firm matches. For some rows the clone size is stated as once, few or many, or as a class when expanded; others skip it.

>TRBJ1-3|15|TRBV19|.|.
CASSQQPLSGNTIYF
TGTGCCAGTAGTCAACAACCACTAAGCGGAAACACCATATATTTT
>TRBJ1-3|13|TRBV30|.|.
CASSASSGNTIYF
TGTGCCTCATCCGCGAGCTCTGGAAACACCATATATTTT
>TRBJ1-2|14|TRBV10-3|.|.
CAIPTVGGGNGYTF
TGTGCCATCCCAACCGTTGGGGGAGGAAACGGCTACACCTTC
>TRBJ2-1|19|TRBV4-2|.|TRBD2
CASSQAPDEIAGTSHEQFF
TGTGCCAGCAGCCAAGCACCCGACGAAATAGCGGGAACTTCCCATGAGCAGTTCTTC
>TRBJ2-1|16|TRBV11-2|.|TRBD2
CASSLELAGGYNEQFF
TGTGCCAGCAGCTTAGAACTAGCGGGGGGGTACAATGAGCAGTTCTTC
>TRBJ1-1|16|TRBV27|.|.
CASSSLKTGVNTEAFF
TGTGCCAGCAGTTCACTCAAGACAGGCGTGAACACTGAAGCTTTCTTT
>TRBJ1-1|12|TRBV7-9|many|.
CASSLVSMEAFF
TGTGCCAGCAGCTTAGTTTCCATGGAAGCTTTCTTT
>TRBJ2-7|14|TRBV6-2/TRBV6-3|.|TRBD1
CASSYARTGVEQYF
TGTGCCAGCAGTTACGCAAGGACAGGGGTCGAGCAGTACTTC
>TRBJ2-5|15|TRBV7-6|.|.
CASSLEGRVHETQYF
TGTGCCAGCAGCTTAGAAGGGCGGGTACACGAGACCCAGTACTTC
>TRBJ2-1|16|TRBV7-3|.|.
CASSPSGAGPYNEQFF
TGTGCCAGCAGCCCCAGTGGGGCGGGACCCTACAATGAGCAGTTCTTC
>TRBJ1-5|15|TRBV6-5|.|.
CASRPQVNSNQPQHF
TGTGCCAGCAGGCCACAGGTTAATAGCAATCAGCCCCAGCATTTT
>TRBJ1-1|13|TRBV18|.|.
CASSPVGQREAFF
TGTGCCAGCTCACCGGTCGGACAGCGTGAAGCTTTCTTT
>TRBJ1-5|15|TRBV11-2|.|TRBD1
CASSFDRGANQPQHF
TGTGCCAGCAGCTTTGACAGGGGAGCAAATCAGCCCCAGCATTTT
>TRBJ1-2|15|TRBV5-1|.|TRBD1
CASSLRTGTWHGYTF
TGCGCCAGCAGCTTGCGGACAGGGACTTGGCATGGCTACACCTTC
>TRBJ1-2|14|TRBV2|few|.
CASSRGSPNYGYTF
TGTGCCAGCAGCCGGGGGTCGCCTAACTATGGCTACACCTTC
>TRBJ2-3|15|TRBV18|.|.
CASSPSQGGSDTQYF
TGTGCCAGCTCACCGTCACAGGGGGGGTCAGATACGCAGTATTTT
>TRBJ1-4|16|TRBV7-9|.|TRBD1
CASSPGTDLTNEKLFF
TGTGCCAGCAGCCCTGGGACAGACCTAACTAATGAAAAACTGTTTTTT
>TRBJ2-3|16|TRBV4-3|.|TRBD2
CASSQDRPSGGITQYF
TGCGCCAGCAGCCAAGATCGACCTAGCGGGGGAATTACGCAGTATTTT
>TRBJ2-3|16|TRBV28|.|.
CASRQHPWGSTDTQYF
TGTGCCAGCAGGCAACACCCTTGGGGCAGCACAGATACGCAGTATTTT
>TRBJ1-3|18|TRBV7-9|.|TRBD1
CASSLGGTGFNTGNTIYF
TGTGCCAGCAGCTTAGGGGGGACAGGGTTTAACACTGGAAACACCATATATTTT
>TRBJ1-1|14|TRBV5-1|.|.
CASSLETANTEAFF
TGCGCCAGCAGCTTGGAGACAGCCAACACTGAAGCTTTCTTT
>TRBJ2-2|13|TRBV4-1|few|.
CASSQQHAGELFF
TGCGCCAGCAGCCAACAACATGCCGGGGAGCTGTTTTTT
>TRBJ1-2|14|TRBV6-5|once|.
CASRIRGGFYGYTF
TGTGCCAGCAGAATAAGGGGGGGCTTCTATGGCTACACCTTC
>TRBJ2-2|12|TRBV12-3/TRBV12-4|.|.
CASSFSVGELFF
TGTGCCAGCAGTTTTAGCGTGGGGGAGCTGTTTTTT
>TRBJ1-2|13|TRBV10-2|.|.
CASTPTGSNGYTF
TGCGCCAGCACCCCGACAGGTTCTAACGGCTACACCTTC
>TRBJ2-2|14|TRBV4-3|.|.
CASSQEGGTGELFF
TGCGCCAGCAGCCAAGAGGGAGGCACCGGGGAGCTGTTTTTT
>TRBJ2-1|15|TRBV4-2|.|.
CASSQGLFSYNEQFF
TGTGCCAGCAGCCAAGGACTATTTTCCTACAATGAGCAGTTCTTC
>TRBJ1-3|16|TRBV10-2|once|.
CASSDQVRGAGNTIYF
TGCGCCAGCAGTGATCAGGTTCGGGGTGCTGGAAACACCATATATTTT
>TRBJ2-5|16|TRBV9|many|TRBD1
CASSVGGRGRDETQYF
TGTGCCAGCAGCGTAGGTGGCAGGGGGCGCGATGAGACCCAGTACTTC
>TRBJ2-5|16|TRBV6-2/TRBV6-3|once|TRBD2
CASSLYGTSGSRTQYF
TGTGCCAGCAGTTTGTATGGGACTAGCGGTTCTAGGACCCAGTACTTC
>TRBJ1-5|15|TRBV4-2|few|.
CASSQETGENQPQHF
TGTGCCAGCAGCCAAGAAACAGGCGAAAATCAGCCCCAGCATTTT
>TRBJ1-1|13|TRBV15|few|.
CATSRDMNTEAFF
TGTGCCACCAGCAGAGATATGAACACTGAAGCTTTCTTT
>TRBJ2-7|14|TRBV7-8|.|.
CASSLKGSTYEQYF
TGTGCCAGCAGCTTAAAGGGGTCGACCTACGAGCAGTACTTC
>TRBJ2-7|15|TRBV24-1|.|.
CATSVWSGLLKEQYF
TGTGCCACCAGTGTCTGGTCAGGTTTACTCAAAGAGCAGTACTTC
>TRBJ2-1|18|TRBV5-1|.|TRBD2
CASSLTRTTSGRRNEQFF
TGCGCCAGCAGCTTAACCCGAACTACTAGCGGGCGACGCAATGAGCAGTTCTTC
>TRBJ1-2|12|TRBV28|.|.
CASSSGGVGYTF
TGTGCCAGCAGTTCTGGGGGGGTTGGCTACACCTTC
>TRBJ1-1|17|TRBV5-6|.|TRBD1
CASSPGTGGMVGTEAFF
TGTGCCAGCAGCCCCGGGACAGGGGGGATGGTAGGCACTGAAGCTTTCTTT
>TRBJ1-5|15|TRBV12-5|.|TRBD1
CASGSGTVSNQPQHF
TGTGCTAGTGGATCCGGGACAGTTAGCAATCAGCCCCAGCATTTT
>TRBJ2-3|12|TRBV27|once|.
CASPKPADTQYF
TGTGCCAGCCCAAAGCCCGCAGATACGCAGTATTTT
>TRBJ2-7|14|TRBV3-1/TRBV3-2|.|.
CASSQGARVYEQYF
TGTGCCAGCAGCCAAGGAGCACGAGTCTACGAGCAGTACTTC
>TRBJ2-1|15|TRBV7-3|.|TRBD2
CASSPSSGSLSEQFF
TGTGCCAGCAGCCCGTCTAGCGGGAGTTTGTCTGAGCAGTTCTTC
>TRBJ2-3|13|TRBV12-3/TRBV12-4|.|.
CASSSLSGDTQYF
TGTGCCAGCAGTTCCCTTAGCGGAGATACGCAGTATTTT
>TRBJ1-1|12|TRBV7-9|few|.
CASSSTNTEAFF
TGTGCCAGCAGCTCCACAAACACTGAAGCTTTCTTT
>TRBJ2-2|15|TRBV25-1|.|TRBD2
CASSRQRGSIGELFF
TGTGCCAGCAGTAGACAGCGGGGGTCAATCGGGGAGCTGTTTTTT
>TRBJ1-2|13|TRBV6-1|.|.
CASSELGSRGYTF
TGTGCCAGCAGTGAGCTAGGGAGCCGTGGCTACACCTTC
>TRBJ2-1|14|TRBV11-2|.|.
CASSLEGHGHEQFF
TGTGCCAGCAGCTTAGAGGGACACGGGCACGAGCAGTTCTTC
>TRBJ2-5|13|TRBV30|.|.
CAWSVGLQETQYF
TGTGCCTGGAGTGTGGGACTGCAAGAGACCCAGTACTTC
>TRBJ2-2|19|TRBV18|.|.
CASSPELLWTSTNTGELFF
TGTGCCAGCTCACCAGAATTGCTTTGGACATCTACGAACACCGGGGAGCTGTTTTTT
>TRBJ2-7|13|TRBV29-1|.|TRBD1
CSVEGQAHYEQYF
TGCAGCGTTGAGGGACAGGCCCACTACGAGCAGTACTTC
>TRBJ2-1|14|TRBV6-5|.|TRBD2
CASTLRAGVNEQFF
TGTGCCAGCACCTTAAGGGCGGGGGTCAATGAGCAGTTCTTC
>TRBJ1-6|16|TRBV15|.|.
CATSREIARRDSPLHF
TGTGCCACCAGCAGAGAAATTGCCAGGAGGGATTCACCCCTCCACTTT
>TRBJ1-6|15|TRBV28|.|TRBD1
CASSSLTGYNSPLHF
TGTGCCAGCAGTTCACTGACAGGGTATAATTCACCCCTCCACTTT
>TRBJ1-2|18|TRBV3-1/TRBV3-2|.|.
CASSQSRSGQRFLYGYTF
TGTGCCAGCAGCCAGAGTCGGTCTGGACAACGCTTCCTCTATGGCTACACCTTC
>TRBJ2-1|17|TRBV5-4|.|TRBD2
CASSRGTSGRAYNEQFF
TGTGCCAGCAGCAGGGGGACTAGCGGGAGGGCTTACAATGAGCAGTTCTTC
>TRBJ2-7|17|TRBV27|.|TRBD1
CASSLFFGTGASYEQYF
TGTGCCAGCAGTTTATTCTTCGGGACAGGGGCCTCCTACGAGCAGTACTTC